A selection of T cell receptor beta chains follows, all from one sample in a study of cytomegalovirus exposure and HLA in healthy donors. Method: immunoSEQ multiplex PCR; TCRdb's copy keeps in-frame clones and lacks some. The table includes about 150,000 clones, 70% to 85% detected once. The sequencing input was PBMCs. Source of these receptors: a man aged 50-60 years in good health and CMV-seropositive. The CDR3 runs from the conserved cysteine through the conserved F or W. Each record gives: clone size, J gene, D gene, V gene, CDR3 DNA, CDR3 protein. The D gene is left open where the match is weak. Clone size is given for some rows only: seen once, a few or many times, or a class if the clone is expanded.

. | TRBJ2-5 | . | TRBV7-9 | TGTGCCAGCAGCTTAGCGGGTGGGAGCCAAGAGACCCAGTACTTC | CASSLAGGSQETQYF
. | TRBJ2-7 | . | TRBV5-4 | TGTGCCAGCAGCTTGGGCAGCGCGACCCCTTACGAGCAGTACTTC | CASSLGSATPYEQYF
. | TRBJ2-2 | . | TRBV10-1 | TGCGCCAGCAGTGAGTCAGGGACTTTGAACACCGGGGAGCTGTTTTTT | CASSESGTLNTGELFF
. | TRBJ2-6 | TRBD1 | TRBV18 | TGTGCCAGCTCATCGCGGACAGGAGTGGTGGGGGCCAACGTCCTGACTTTC | CASSSRTGVVGANVLTF
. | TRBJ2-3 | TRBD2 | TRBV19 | TGTGCCAGTAGCCTATTAGCGGGGGGCACAGATACGCAGTATTTT | CASSLLAGGTDTQYF
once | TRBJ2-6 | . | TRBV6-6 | TGTGCCACCGTGCACTCGGGTTTTGGGGCCAACGTCCTGACTTTC | CATVHSGFGANVLTF
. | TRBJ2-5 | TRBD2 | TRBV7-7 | TGTGCTAGCAGCTTAGCGGGACTCGAGACCCAGTACTTC | CASSLAGLETQYF
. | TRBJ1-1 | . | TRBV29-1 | TGCAGCGTTGGAGGGACTGAAGCTTTCTTT | CSVGGTEAFF
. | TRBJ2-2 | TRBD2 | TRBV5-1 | TGCGCCAGCAGCCGCGGACTAGCGGACACCGGGGAGCTGTTTTTT | CASSRGLADTGELFF
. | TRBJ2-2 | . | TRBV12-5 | TGTGCTAGTGGTTTGCCCCGGGGTGCTAACACCGGGGAGCTGTTTTTT | CASGLPRGANTGELFF
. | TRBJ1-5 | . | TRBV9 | TGTGCCAGCAGCGAAACCGGGACACCTCTCAATCAGCCCCAGCATTTT | CASSETGTPLNQPQHF
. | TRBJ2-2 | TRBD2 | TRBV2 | TGTGCCAGCGGGGGGGGGTTGAACACCGGGGAGCTGTTTTTT | CASGGGLNTGELFF
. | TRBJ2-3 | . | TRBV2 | TGTGCCAGCAGTGAGAACTATAGCACAGATACGCAGTATTTT | CASSENYSTDTQYF
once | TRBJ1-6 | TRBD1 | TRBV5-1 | TGCGCCAGCAGCTTGGACAGGGGTAATTCACCCCTCCACTTT | CASSLDRGNSPLHF
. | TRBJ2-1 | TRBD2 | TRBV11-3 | TGTGCCAGCAGCTTAGGACTAGCCGTTAATGAGCAGTTCTTC | CASSLGLAVNEQFF
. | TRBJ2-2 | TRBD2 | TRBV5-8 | TGTGCCAGCAGCCCCGGGACTAGCCGTACCGGGGAGCTGTTTTTT | CASSPGTSRTGELFF
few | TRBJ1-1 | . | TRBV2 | TGTGCCAGCAGTTTGCTGGGTAGCTATACTGAAGCTTTCTTT | CASSLLGSYTEAFF
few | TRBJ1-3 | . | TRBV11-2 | TGTGCCAGCAGCTTAAACACAAACTCTGGAAACACCATATATTTT | CASSLNTNSGNTIYF
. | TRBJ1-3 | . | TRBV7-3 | TGTGCCAGCAGCCCTTCCAGGGGAACTGGAAACACCATATATTTT | CASSPSRGTGNTIYF
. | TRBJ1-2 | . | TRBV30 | TGTGCCTCCTACAGGGAAAACTATGGCTACACCTTC | CASYRENYGYTF
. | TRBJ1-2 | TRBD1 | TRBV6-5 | TGTGCCAGCAGTGAAGGGACAGGGCACTATGGCTACACCTTC | CASSEGTGHYGYTF
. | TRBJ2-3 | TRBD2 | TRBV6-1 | TGTGCCAGCACCGGGACTAGCGGGAGGGGAGATACGCAGTATTTT | CASTGTSGRGDTQYF
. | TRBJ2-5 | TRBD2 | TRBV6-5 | TGTGCCAGCAGAAGGACTAGCGGGCCGCAAGAGACCCAGTACTTC | CASRRTSGPQETQYF
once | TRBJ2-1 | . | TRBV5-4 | TGTGCCAGCAGCTTGGGTACAGGGCTATCGGAGCAGTTCTTC | CASSLGTGLSEQFF
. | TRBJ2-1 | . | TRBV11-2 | TGTGCCAGCAGCCCCGACTCGAGGCAGTTCTTC | CASSPDSRQFF
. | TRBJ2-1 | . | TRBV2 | TGTGCCACAAGCGGAGACTCCTACAATGAGCAGTTCTTC | CATSGDSYNEQFF
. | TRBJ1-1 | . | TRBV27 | TGTGCCAGCAGTTTAGGGGGGGGGCGGGCTGAAGCTTTCTTT | CASSLGGGRAEAFF
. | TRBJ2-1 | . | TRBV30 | TGTGCCTGGAGTGTACGCAGAAACAATGAGCAGTTCTTC | CAWSVRRNNEQFF
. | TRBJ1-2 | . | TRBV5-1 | TGCGCCAGCAGCCCGGCGGGGGTCTATGGCTACACCTTC | CASSPAGVYGYTF
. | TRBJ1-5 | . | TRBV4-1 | TGCGCCAGCAGCCAAAGGGAGGGGGGCAATCAGCCCCAGCATTTT | CASSQREGGNQPQHF
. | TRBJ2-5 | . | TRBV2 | TGTGCCAGCAGTGAAGAGATTCAGGGGACCCAGTACTTC | CASSEEIQGTQYF
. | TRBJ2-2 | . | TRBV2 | TGTGCCAGCAGTGAGGCGGCAGGGGATACCGGGGAGCTGTTTTTT | CASSEAAGDTGELFF
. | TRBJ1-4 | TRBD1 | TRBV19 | TGTGCCAGTAGAGGCCAGGGGGCGCGTTTTGGTGAAAAACTGTTTTTT | CASRGQGARFGEKLFF
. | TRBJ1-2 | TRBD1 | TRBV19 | TGTGCCAGTAGTCCCCAGGGGGGAGGCTACACCTTC | CASSPQGGGYTF
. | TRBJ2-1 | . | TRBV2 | TGTGCCAGCAGCCTTAGGGGCAGGGGAGGGAATGAGCAGTTCTTC | CASSLRGRGGNEQFF
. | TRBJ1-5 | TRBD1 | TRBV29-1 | TGCAGCGTGGGCGGACAGGGTAGCAATCAGCCCCAGCATTTT | CSVGGQGSNQPQHF
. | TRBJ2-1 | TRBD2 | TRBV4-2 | TGTGCCAGCAGCCAAGTGGCCGGGAGGGCCAATGAGCAGTTCTTC | CASSQVAGRANEQFF
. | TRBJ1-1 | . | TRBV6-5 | TGTGCCAGCAGTTACTCTGTTCAGGGAGGGACTGAAGCTTTCTTT | CASSYSVQGGTEAFF
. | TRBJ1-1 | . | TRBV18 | TGTGCCAGCTCATCGGACAGAAAGAACACTGAAGCTTTCTTT | CASSSDRKNTEAFF
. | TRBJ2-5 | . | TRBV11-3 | TGTGCCAGCAGCCCTCGGCGGGGCGAGACCCAGTACTTC | CASSPRRGETQYF
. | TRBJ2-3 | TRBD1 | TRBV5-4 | TGTGCCAGCAGCCCCGGACAGGTCACAGATACGCAGTATTTT | CASSPGQVTDTQYF
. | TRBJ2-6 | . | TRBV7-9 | TGTGCCAGCCCCCAGGTTAGTGGGGCCAACGTCCTGACTTTC | CASPQVSGANVLTF
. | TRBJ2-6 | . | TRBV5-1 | TGCGCCAGCAGCTTGGACAGGGCAACTGGGGCCAACGTCCTGACTTTC | CASSLDRATGANVLTF
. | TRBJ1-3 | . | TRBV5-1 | TGCGCCAGCAGCTTGACCGGGGGTCGTGGAAACACCATATATTTT | CASSLTGGRGNTIYF
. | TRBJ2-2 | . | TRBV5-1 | TGCGCCAGCAGCTTGGGGGGGGTCGACACCGGGGAGCTGTTTTTT | CASSLGGVDTGELFF
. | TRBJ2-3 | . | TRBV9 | TGTGCCAGCAGCGTGGGGGGGGGCGCGGATACGCAGTATTTT | CASSVGGGADTQYF
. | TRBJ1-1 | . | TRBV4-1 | TGCGCCAGCAGCCGTGACACGGAAGCTTTCTTT | CASSRDTEAFF
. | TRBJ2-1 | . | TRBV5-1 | TGCGCCAGCAGCTTGGGAAACCTACACAATGAGCAGTTCTTC | CASSLGNLHNEQFF
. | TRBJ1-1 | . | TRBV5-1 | TGCGCCAGCAGCGCCCAGGGGTTTGGGAACACTGAAGCTTTCTTT | CASSAQGFGNTEAFF
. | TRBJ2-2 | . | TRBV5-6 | TGTGCCAGCAGCGCTAAACGGCTGGGAGTGTACACCGGGGAGCTGTTTTTT | CASSAKRLGVYTGELFF
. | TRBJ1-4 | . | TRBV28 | TGTGCCAGTAGGACACCTAATAATGAAAAACTGTTTTTT | CASRTPNNEKLFF
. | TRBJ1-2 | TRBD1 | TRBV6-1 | TGTGCCAGCGTTGCCCTGGACAGGCCCCTGGGGGGCTACACCTTC | CASVALDRPLGGYTF
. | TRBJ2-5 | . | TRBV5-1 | TGCGCCAGCAGCCTAACAGGGCGCGAGACCCAGTACTTC | CASSLTGRETQYF
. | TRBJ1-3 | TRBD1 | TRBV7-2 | TGTGCCAGCAGCTTAGTTGTCAGGGGGTCTGGAAACACCATATATTTT | CASSLVVRGSGNTIYF
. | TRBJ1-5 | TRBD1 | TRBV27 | TGTGCCAGCAGTTCCAGGGGGCTTAGTAATCAGCCCCAGCATTTT | CASSSRGLSNQPQHF
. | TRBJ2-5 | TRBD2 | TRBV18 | TGTGCCAGCTCACCGTTGTACTCGGGACTAGCGAACGAAGAGACCCAGTACTTC | CASSPLYSGLANEETQYF
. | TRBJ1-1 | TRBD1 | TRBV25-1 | TGTGCCAGCAGAAGAACAGGGGGGAGGTCGGCTGAAGCTTTCTTT | CASRRTGGRSAEAFF